This T cell receptor beta chain was recorded in a study of blood T cell repertoires in COVID-19. Overall study: Sources were T cells, B-cell-depleted T cells, or PBMCs; the material itself was cDNA or gDNA.

As originally analysed: Estimates of nucleated cell counts were drawn from the amplification of reference gene primers. The repertoire was sequenced with immunoSEQ multiplex PCR; TCRdb's copy has only in-frame clones and lacks some. V, J and clone size were drawn from that table, and D and trimming were deduced from the DNA. The sample carries 53,000 or so clones, about three quarters recorded once. Sequencing input: peripheral blood. This TCR derives from an older man with active or convalescent COVID-19.

Here the CDR3 reads CAWTSRGRMYGYTF. In nucleotides, the CDR3 is TGTGCCTGGACCTCTAGGGGGAGAATGTATGGCTACACCTTC. The chain combines TRBV30 with TRBJ1-2; TRBD1 might be the D (6 bases). The CDR3 contains 14 residues. V was shortened by 4 bases and J by 5 bases, with 17 bases between the two germline ends. CDR1 and CDR2 (germline): GTSNPN, SVGIG (reference sequence).